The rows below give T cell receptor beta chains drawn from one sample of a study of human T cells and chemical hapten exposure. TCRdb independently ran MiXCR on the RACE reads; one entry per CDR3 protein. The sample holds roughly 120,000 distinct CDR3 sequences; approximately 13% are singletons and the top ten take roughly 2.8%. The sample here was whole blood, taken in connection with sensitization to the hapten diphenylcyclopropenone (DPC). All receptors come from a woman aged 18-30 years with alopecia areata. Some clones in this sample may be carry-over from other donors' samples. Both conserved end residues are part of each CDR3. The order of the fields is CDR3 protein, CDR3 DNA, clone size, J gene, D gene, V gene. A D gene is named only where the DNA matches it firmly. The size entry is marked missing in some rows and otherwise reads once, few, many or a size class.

CDR3aa: CASIDPPGGSEAFF
CDR3nt: TGTGCCAGCATCGACCCCCCGGGCGGCAGTGAAGCTTTCTTT
abundance: many
j_gene: TRBJ1-1
d_gene: NA
v_gene: TRBV6-2/TRBV6-3

CDR3aa: CASYAPGQGGSEAFF
CDR3nt: TGTGCCAGCTACGCGCCGGGACAGGGCGGATCTGAAGCTTTCTTT
abundance: NA
j_gene: TRBJ1-1
d_gene: TRBD1
v_gene: TRBV27

CDR3aa: CSARVLSEFPDTQYF
CDR3nt: TGCAGTGCTAGAGTACTATCAGAATTCCCAGATACGCAGTATTTT
abundance: NA
j_gene: TRBJ2-3
d_gene: NA
v_gene: TRBV20-1

CDR3aa: CSARGAFF
CDR3nt: TGCAGTGCTAGGGGGGCTTTCTTT
abundance: many
j_gene: TRBJ1-1
d_gene: NA
v_gene: TRBV20-1

CDR3aa: CASSQSVVSGQPQHF
CDR3nt: TGCGCCAGCAGCCAATCAGTAGTTTCGGGGCAGCCCCAGCATTTT
abundance: many
j_gene: TRBJ1-5
d_gene: NA
v_gene: TRBV4-3

CDR3aa: CASKRDRGQGQPQHF
CDR3nt: TGTGCCAGCAAAAGGGACAGGGGGCAGGGTCAGCCCCAGCATTTT
abundance: many
j_gene: TRBJ1-5
d_gene: TRBD1
v_gene: TRBV12-3/TRBV12-4

CDR3aa: CASSQVAWGEGEKLFF
CDR3nt: TGCGCCAGCAGCCAAGTAGCATGGGGGGAGGGTGAAAAACTGTTTTTT
abundance: NA
j_gene: TRBJ1-4
d_gene: NA
v_gene: TRBV4-3

CDR3aa: CASSLGFLRNYGYTF
CDR3nt: TGTGCCAGCAGTTTAGGGTTCCTCCGGAACTATGGCTACACCTTC
abundance: NA
j_gene: TRBJ1-2
d_gene: NA
v_gene: TRBV12-3/TRBV12-4

CDR3aa: CASSLRQVRNTGELFF
CDR3nt: TGTGCCAGCAGTTTGCGACAGGTTCGAAACACCGGGGAGCTGTTTTTT
abundance: few
j_gene: TRBJ2-2
d_gene: NA
v_gene: TRBV28

CDR3aa: CASSESGLSTDTQYF
CDR3nt: TGTGCCAGCAGCGAGAGCGGGCTTAGCACAGATACGCAGTATTTT
abundance: NA
j_gene: TRBJ2-3
d_gene: NA
v_gene: TRBV9

CDR3aa: CASREKGGSGANVLTF
CDR3nt: TGTGCCAGCAGGGAGAAAGGGGGCTCTGGGGCCAACGTCCTGACTTTC
abundance: few
j_gene: TRBJ2-6
d_gene: NA
v_gene: TRBV7-8

CDR3aa: CSARDGGSQPQHF
CDR3nt: TGCAGTGCCAGGGACGGCGGCAGTCAGCCCCAGCATTTT
abundance: many
j_gene: TRBJ1-5
d_gene: NA
v_gene: TRBV20-1

CDR3aa: CASSQTAVRGPNTEAFF
CDR3nt: TGCGCCAGCAGCCAGACGGCTGTACGGGGGCCGAACACTGAAGCTTTCTTT
abundance: many
j_gene: TRBJ1-1
d_gene: NA
v_gene: TRBV4-1

CDR3aa: CASSEWAAGRTYEQYF
CDR3nt: TGTGCCAGCAGTGAATGGGCGGCAGGGAGGACCTACGAGCAGTACTTC
abundance: many
j_gene: TRBJ2-7
d_gene: NA
v_gene: TRBV25-1

CDR3aa: CASSLGDEQFF
CDR3nt: TGTGCCAGCAGCTTAGGAGATGAGCAGTTCTTC
abundance: many
j_gene: TRBJ2-1
d_gene: NA
v_gene: TRBV7-9

CDR3aa: CASSKVRDAGHTEAFF
CDR3nt: TGCGCCAGCAGCAAAGTCAGGGATGCGGGTCACACTGAAGCTTTCTTT
abundance: few
j_gene: TRBJ1-1
d_gene: NA
v_gene: TRBV5-1

CDR3aa: CASSAREGGQETQYF
CDR3nt: TGTGCCAGCAGCGCTCGTGAGGGTGGCCAAGAGACCCAGTACTTC
abundance: NA
j_gene: TRBJ2-5
d_gene: NA
v_gene: TRBV9

CDR3aa: CASTKRQGGEKLFF
CDR3nt: TGTGCCAGCACCAAAAGACAGGGAGGTGAAAAACTGTTTTTT
abundance: NA
j_gene: TRBJ1-4
d_gene: TRBD1
v_gene: TRBV12-3/TRBV12-4

CDR3aa: CASSSTGNTEAFF
CDR3nt: TGTGCCAGCAGCTCGACAGGGAACACTGAAGCTTTCTTT
abundance: many
j_gene: TRBJ1-1
d_gene: NA
v_gene: TRBV7-9

CDR3aa: CASSQRTGRYGYTF
CDR3nt: TGTGCCAGCAGCCAACGGACAGGGCGATATGGCTACACCTTC
abundance: many
j_gene: TRBJ1-2
d_gene: TRBD1
v_gene: TRBV14

CDR3aa: CASSLVAGNTEAFF
CDR3nt: TGCGCCAGCAGCTTGGTAGCGGGGAACACTGAAGCTTTCTTT
abundance: NA
j_gene: TRBJ1-1
d_gene: NA
v_gene: TRBV5-1

CDR3aa: CASSNYRDYEQYF
CDR3nt: TGTGCCAGCAGCAATTACAGAGACTACGAGCAGTACTTC
abundance: NA
j_gene: TRBJ2-7
d_gene: NA
v_gene: TRBV12-3/TRBV12-4

CDR3aa: CASSSNDRPNYGYTF
CDR3nt: TGTGCCAGCAGTTCAAACGACAGGCCCAACTATGGCTACACCTTC
abundance: many
j_gene: TRBJ1-2
d_gene: NA
v_gene: TRBV12-3/TRBV12-4

CDR3aa: CASSVDPRYGYTF
CDR3nt: TGTGCCAGCAGCGTAGACCCCCGCTATGGCTACACCTTC
abundance: many
j_gene: TRBJ1-2
d_gene: NA
v_gene: TRBV9

CDR3aa: CASRKQTGASSGNTIYF
CDR3nt: TGTGCCAGCAGGAAACAAACAGGGGCTTCCTCTGGAAACACCATATATTTT
abundance: few
j_gene: TRBJ1-3
d_gene: TRBD1
v_gene: TRBV3-1

CDR3aa: CASSLLGRGAEQFF
CDR3nt: TGTGCCAGCAGCTTACTGGGCAGGGGAGCTGAGCAGTTCTTC
abundance: few
j_gene: TRBJ2-1
d_gene: NA
v_gene: TRBV7-2

CDR3aa: CASSLLSPRSPLHF
CDR3nt: TGTGCCAGCAGTTTATTGTCCCCCAGATCACCCCTCCACTTT
abundance: few
j_gene: TRBJ1-6
d_gene: NA
v_gene: TRBV28

CDR3aa: CASTTGTYGYTF
CDR3nt: TGTGCCAGCACCACAGGGACCTATGGCTACACCTTC
abundance: few
j_gene: TRBJ1-2
d_gene: NA
v_gene: TRBV9

CDR3aa: CASSPGQAQETQYF
CDR3nt: TGTGCCAGCAGCCCCGGACAGGCCCAAGAGACCCAGTACTTC
abundance: NA
j_gene: TRBJ2-5
d_gene: TRBD1
v_gene: TRBV9

CDR3aa: CASSPTGVHTEAFF
CDR3nt: TGTGCCAGCAGTCCCACAGGGGTTCACACTGAAGCTTTCTTT
abundance: many
j_gene: TRBJ1-1
d_gene: TRBD1
v_gene: TRBV6-4

CDR3aa: CASSLDRGSTETFF
CDR3nt: TGTGCCAGCAGTTTAGACAGGGGGAGCACTGAAACTTTCTTT
abundance: once
j_gene: TRBJ1-1
d_gene: TRBD1
v_gene: TRBV27

CDR3aa: CSVRSRAKNTPFTEAFF
CDR3nt: TGCAGCGTTAGGAGCCGGGCAAAAAATACCCCCTTCACTGAAGCTTTCTTT
abundance: many
j_gene: TRBJ1-1
d_gene: NA
v_gene: TRBV29-1

CDR3aa: CSVGGVNEQFF
CDR3nt: TGCAGCGTTGGCGGGGTAAATGAGCAGTTCTTC
abundance: few
j_gene: TRBJ2-1
d_gene: NA
v_gene: TRBV29-1

CDR3aa: CASRPSAAGRGNSPLHF
CDR3nt: TGTGCCAGCAGACCCTCGGCCGCGGGGCGGGGTAATTCACCCCTCCACTTT
abundance: NA
j_gene: TRBJ1-6
d_gene: NA
v_gene: TRBV28